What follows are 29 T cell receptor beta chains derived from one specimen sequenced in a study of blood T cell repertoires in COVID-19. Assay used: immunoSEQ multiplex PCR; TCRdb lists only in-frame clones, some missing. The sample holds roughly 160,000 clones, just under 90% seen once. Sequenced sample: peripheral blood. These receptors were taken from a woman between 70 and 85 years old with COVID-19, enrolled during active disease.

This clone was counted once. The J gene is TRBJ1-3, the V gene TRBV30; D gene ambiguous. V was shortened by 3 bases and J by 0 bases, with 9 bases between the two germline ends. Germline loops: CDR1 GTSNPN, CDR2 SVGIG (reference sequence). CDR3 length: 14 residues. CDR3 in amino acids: CAWRNSYSGNTIYF. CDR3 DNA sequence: TGTGCCTGGAGGAACAGTTACTCTGGAAACACCATATATTTT.

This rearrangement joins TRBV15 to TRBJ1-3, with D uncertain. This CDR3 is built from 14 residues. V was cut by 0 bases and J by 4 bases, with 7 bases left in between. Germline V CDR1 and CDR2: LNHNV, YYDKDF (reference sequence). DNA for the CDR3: TGTGCCACCAGCAGAGATCCGCAGGGAAACACCATATATTTT. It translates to CATSRDPQGNTIYF.

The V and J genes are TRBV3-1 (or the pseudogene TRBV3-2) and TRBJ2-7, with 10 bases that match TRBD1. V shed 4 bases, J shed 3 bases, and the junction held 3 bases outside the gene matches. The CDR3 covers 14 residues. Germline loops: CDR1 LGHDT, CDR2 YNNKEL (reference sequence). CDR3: CASSPGTGDYEQYF. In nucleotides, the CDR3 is TGTGCCAGCAGCCCCGGGACAGGGGACTACGAGCAGTACTTC.

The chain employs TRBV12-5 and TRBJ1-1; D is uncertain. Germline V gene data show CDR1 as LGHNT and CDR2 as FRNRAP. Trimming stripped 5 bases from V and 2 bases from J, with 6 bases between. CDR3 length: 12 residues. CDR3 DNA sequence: TGTGCTAGTGGTCGGGGAAACACTGAAGCTTTCTTT. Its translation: CASGRGNTEAFF.

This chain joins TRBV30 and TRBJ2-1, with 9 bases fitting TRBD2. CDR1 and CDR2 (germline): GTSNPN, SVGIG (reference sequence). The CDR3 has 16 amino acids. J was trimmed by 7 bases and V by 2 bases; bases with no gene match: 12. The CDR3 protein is CAWSSGLAGGRNEQFF. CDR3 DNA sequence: TGTGCCTGGAGTTCAGGTCTGGCGGGGGGGCGTAATGAGCAGTTCTTC.

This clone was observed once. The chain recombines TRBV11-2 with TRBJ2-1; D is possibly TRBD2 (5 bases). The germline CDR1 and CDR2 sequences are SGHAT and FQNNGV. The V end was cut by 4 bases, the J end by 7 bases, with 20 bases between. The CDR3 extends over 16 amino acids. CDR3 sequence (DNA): TGTGCCAGCAGCTACGGGGTGGGTCGAGTCTTTAATGAGCAGTTCTTC. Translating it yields CASSYGVGRVFNEQFF.

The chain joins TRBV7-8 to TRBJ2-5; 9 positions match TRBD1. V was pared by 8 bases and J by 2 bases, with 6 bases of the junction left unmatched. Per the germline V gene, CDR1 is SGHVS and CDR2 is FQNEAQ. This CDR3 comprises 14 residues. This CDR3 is CASGWDREQETQYF. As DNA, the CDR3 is TGTGCCAGCGGATGGGACAGGGAACAAGAGACCCAGTACTTC.

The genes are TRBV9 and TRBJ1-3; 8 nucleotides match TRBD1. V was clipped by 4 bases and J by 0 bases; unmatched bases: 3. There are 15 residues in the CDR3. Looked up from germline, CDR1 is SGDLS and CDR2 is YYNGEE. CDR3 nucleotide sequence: TGTGCCAGCAGCCCCGGACAGGGCTCTGGAAACACCATATATTTT. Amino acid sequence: CASSPGQGSGNTIYF.

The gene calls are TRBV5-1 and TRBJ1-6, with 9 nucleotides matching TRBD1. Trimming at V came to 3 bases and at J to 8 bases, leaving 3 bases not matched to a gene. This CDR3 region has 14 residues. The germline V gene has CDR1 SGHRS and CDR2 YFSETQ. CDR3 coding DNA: TGCGCCAGCAGCTGGACAGGGGAAGATTCACCCCTCCACTTT. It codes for CASSWTGEDSPLHF.

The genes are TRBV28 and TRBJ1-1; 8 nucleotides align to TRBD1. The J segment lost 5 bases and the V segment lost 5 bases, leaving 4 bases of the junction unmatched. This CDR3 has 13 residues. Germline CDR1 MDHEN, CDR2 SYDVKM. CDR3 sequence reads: CASSPRTGTEAFF. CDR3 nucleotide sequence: TGTGCCAGCAGTCCCCGGACAGGGACTGAAGCTTTCTTT.

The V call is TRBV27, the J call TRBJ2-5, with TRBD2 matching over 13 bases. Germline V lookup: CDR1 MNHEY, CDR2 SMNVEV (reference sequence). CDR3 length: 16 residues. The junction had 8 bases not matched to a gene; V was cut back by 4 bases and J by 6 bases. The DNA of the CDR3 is TGTGCCAGCAGTTCGGGACTAGCGGGGCCGTTGAAGACCCAGTACTTC. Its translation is CASSSGLAGPLKTQYF.

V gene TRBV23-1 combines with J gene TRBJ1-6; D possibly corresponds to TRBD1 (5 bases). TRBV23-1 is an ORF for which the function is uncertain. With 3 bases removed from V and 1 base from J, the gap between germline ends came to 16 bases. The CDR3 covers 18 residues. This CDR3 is CASSQGQGINSYNSPLHF. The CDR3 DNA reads TGCGCCAGCAGTCAGGGGCAGGGAATCAATTCCTATAATTCACCCCTCCACTTT.

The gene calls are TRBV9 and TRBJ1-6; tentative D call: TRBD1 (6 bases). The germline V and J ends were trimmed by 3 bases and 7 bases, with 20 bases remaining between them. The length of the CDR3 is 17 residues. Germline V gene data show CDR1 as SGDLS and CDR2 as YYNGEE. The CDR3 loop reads CASSAGGAHYSNSPLHF. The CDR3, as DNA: TGTGCCAGCAGCGCGGGGGGGGCGCACTACTCAAATTCACCCCTCCACTTT.

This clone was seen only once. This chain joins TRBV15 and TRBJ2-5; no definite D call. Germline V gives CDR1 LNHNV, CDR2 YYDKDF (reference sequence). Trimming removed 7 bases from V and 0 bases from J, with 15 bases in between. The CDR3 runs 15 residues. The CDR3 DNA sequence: TGTGCCACCAACTCCCTCGCAGGCCACCAAGAGACCCAGTACTTC. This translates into CATNSLAGHQETQYF.

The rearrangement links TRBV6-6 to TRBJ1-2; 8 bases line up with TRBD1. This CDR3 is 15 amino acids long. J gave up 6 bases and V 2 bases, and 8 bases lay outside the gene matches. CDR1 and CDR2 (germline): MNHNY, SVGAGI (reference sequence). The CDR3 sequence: CASSYDPDREDGYTF. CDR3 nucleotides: TGTGCCAGCAGTTACGACCCGGACAGGGAGGATGGCTACACCTTC.

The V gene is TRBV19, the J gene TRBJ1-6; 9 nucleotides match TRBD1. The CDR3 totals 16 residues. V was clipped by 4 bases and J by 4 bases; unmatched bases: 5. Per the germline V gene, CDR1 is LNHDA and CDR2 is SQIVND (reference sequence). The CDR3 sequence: CASSTGTGSYNSPLHF. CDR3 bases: TGTGCCAGTAGTACAGGGACAGGGAGTTATAATTCACCCCTCCACTTT.

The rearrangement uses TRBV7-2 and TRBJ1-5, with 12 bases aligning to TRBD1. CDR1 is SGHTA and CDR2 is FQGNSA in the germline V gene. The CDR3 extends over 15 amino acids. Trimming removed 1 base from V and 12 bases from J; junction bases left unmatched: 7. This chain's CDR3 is CASSLGGQGARHQHF. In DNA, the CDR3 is TGTGCCAGCAGCTTAGGGGGACAGGGGGCGCGGCACCAGCATTTT.

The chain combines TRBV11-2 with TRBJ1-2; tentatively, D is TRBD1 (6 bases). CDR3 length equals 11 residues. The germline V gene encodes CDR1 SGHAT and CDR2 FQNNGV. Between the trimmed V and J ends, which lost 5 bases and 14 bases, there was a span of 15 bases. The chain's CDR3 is CASSPQQGWTF. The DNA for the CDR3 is TGTGCCAGCAGCCCTCAACAGGGATGGACCTTC. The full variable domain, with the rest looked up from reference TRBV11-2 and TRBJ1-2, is EAGVAQSPRYKIIEKRQSVAFWCNPISGHATLYWYQQILGQGPKLLIQFQNNGVVDDSQLPKDRFSAERLKGVDSTLKIQPAKLEDSAVYLCASSPQQGWTFGSGTRLTVV.

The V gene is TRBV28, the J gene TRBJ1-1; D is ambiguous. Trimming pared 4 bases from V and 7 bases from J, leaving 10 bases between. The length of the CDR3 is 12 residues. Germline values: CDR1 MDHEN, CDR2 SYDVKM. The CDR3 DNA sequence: TGTGCCAGCAGTTCACAGTTCAATGAAGCTTTCTTT. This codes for CASSSQFNEAFF.

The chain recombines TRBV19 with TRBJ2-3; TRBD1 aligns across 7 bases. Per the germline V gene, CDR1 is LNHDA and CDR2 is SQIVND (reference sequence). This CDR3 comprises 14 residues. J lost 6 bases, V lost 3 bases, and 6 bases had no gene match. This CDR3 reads CASSISRGTDTQYF. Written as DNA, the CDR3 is TGTGCCAGTAGTATCTCCAGGGGGACCGATACGCAGTATTTT.

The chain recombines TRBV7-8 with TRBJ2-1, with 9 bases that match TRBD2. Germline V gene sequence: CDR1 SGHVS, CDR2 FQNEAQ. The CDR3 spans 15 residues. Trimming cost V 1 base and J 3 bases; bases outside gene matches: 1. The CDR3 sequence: CASSLGGGVYNEQFF. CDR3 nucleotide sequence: TGTGCCAGCAGCTTAGGCGGGGGGGTCTACAATGAGCAGTTCTTC. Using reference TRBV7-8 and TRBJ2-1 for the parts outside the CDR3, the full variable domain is GAGVSQSPRYKVAKRGQDVALRCDPISGHVSLFWYQQALGQGPEFLTYFQNEAQLDKSGLPSDRFFAERPEGSVSTLKIQRTQQEDSAVYLCASSLGGGVYNEQFFGPGTRLTVL.

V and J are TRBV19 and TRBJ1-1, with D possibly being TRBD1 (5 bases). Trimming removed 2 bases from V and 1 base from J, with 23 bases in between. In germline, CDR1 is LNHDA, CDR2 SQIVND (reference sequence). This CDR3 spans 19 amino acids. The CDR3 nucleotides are TGTGCCAGTAGTATAACGCGCCCGGCCAAGGGGCTTGGGAACACTGAAGCTTTCTTT. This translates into CASSITRPAKGLGNTEAFF.

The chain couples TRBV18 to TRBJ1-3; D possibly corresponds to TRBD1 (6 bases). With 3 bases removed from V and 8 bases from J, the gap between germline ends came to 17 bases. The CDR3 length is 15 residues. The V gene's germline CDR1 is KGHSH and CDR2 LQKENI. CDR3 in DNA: TGTGCCAGCTCACCCGTTACAGGGAAGGGACACACCATATATTTT. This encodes CASSPVTGKGHTIYF.

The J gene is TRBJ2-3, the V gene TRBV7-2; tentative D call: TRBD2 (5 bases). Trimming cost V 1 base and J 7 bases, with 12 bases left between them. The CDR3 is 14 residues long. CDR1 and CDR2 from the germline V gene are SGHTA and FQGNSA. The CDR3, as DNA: TGTGCCAGCAGCTTAGTTGAGGCGGGTAATACGCAGTATTTT. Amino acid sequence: CASSLVEAGNTQYF.

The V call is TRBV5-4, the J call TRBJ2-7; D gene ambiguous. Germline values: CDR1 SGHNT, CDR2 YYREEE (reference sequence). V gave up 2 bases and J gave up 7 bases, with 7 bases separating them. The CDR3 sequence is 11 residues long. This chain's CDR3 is CASSLRREQYF. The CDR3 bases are TGTGCCAGCAGCTTAAGGAGAGAGCAGTACTTC. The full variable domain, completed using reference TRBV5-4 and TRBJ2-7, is ETGVTQSPTHLIKTRGQQVTLRCSSQSGHNTVSWYQQALGQGPQFIFQYYREEENGRGNFPPRFSGLQFPNYSSELNVNALELDDSALYLCASSLRREQYFGPGTRLTVT.

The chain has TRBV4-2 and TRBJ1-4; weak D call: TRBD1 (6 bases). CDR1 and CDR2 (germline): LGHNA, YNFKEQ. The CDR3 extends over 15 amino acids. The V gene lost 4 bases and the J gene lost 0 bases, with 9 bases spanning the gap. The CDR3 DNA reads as TGTGCCAGCAGCCCCGAGGGGGCAACTAATGAAAAACTGTTTTTT. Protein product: CASSPEGATNEKLFF.

In DNA, the CDR3 is TGTGCCAGCTGGCTAGCGGGGTCTACCGGGGAGCTGTTTTTT. Amino acids: CASWLAGSTGELFF. J is TRBJ2-2 and V is TRBV6-5; 9 bases line up with TRBD2. Germline V gene lookup returns CDR1 MNHEY and CDR2 SVGAGI. This CDR3 region has 14 residues. Trimming at V came to 8 bases and at J to 5 bases, leaving 6 bases not matched to a gene.

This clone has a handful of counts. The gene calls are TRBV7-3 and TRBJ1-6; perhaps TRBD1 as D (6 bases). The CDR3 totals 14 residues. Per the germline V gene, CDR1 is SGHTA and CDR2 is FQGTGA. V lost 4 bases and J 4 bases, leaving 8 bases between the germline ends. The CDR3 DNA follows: TGTGCCAGCAGCTCGCAGGGGTATAATTCACCCCTCCACTTT. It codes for CASSSQGYNSPLHF.

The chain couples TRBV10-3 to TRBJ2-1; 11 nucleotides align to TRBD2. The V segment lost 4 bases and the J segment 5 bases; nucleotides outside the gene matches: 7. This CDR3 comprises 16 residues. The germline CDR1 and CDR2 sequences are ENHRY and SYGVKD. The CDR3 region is CAISASGTSGDNEQFF. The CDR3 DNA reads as TGTGCCATCAGTGCCTCCGGGACTAGCGGAGACAATGAGCAGTTCTTC.